This T cell receptor (beta chain) is from a study of T-cell memory formation after mild COVID-19. General study findings and limits: Contracting CD4+ clones sat mainly in CM and EM; CD8+ in EMRA. There were some responding clones in pre-infection memory, which suggested that cross-reactive memory had joined. Later expanders leaned CD4+, whereas day 15 to 85 contracting clones were balanced CD4/CD8.

This clonotype was seen only a few times. What it binds is not known. Constant-segment primers and 5'RACE yielded cDNA libraries for TCR alpha and TCR beta, each carrying sample barcodes and UMIs. TCRdb re-called the 5' RACE reads through MiXCR, storing one row per CDR3 protein. The sample yields 300,000 to 350,000 distinct CDR3 sequences, 12% to 15% seen once. This clonotype was sampled from a man aged 18 to 30 who had mild COVID-19 (a few samples of this study predate the infection). Cell type and time point are not known. Specimen: PBMCs or a T cell subset sorted from them (not recorded which).

The CDR3 DNA follows: TGCGCCAGCAGCTTGTGGGACAGGTTCACAGATACGCAGTATTTT. This codes for CASSLWDRFTDTQYF. The chain joins TRBV5-1 to TRBJ2-3; 8 nucleotides line up with TRBD1. The CDR3 is 15 residues long. Losses at the gene ends were 1 base for V and 2 bases for J; bases not matched to a gene: 3. CDR1 SGHRS and CDR2 YFSETQ come from the germline V gene.